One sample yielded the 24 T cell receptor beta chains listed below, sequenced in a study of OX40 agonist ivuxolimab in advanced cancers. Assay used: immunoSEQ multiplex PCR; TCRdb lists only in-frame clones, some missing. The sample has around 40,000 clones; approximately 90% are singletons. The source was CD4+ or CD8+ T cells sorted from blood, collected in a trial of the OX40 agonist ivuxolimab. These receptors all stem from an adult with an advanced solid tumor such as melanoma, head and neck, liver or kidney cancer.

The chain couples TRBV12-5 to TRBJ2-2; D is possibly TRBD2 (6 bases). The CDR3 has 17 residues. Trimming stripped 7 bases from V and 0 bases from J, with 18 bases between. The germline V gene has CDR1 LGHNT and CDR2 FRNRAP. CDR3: CASAGGTGRSNTGELFF. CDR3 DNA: TGTGCTAGTGCCGGGGGTACGGGGAGATCGAACACCGGGGAGCTGTTTTTT.

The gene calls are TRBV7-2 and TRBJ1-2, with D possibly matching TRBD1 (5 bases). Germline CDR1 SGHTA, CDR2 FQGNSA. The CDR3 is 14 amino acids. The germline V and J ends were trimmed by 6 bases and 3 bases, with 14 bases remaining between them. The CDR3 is CASRDLRGDYGYTF. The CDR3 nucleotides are TGTGCCAGCAGAGACCTGCGGGGGGACTATGGCTACACCTTC.

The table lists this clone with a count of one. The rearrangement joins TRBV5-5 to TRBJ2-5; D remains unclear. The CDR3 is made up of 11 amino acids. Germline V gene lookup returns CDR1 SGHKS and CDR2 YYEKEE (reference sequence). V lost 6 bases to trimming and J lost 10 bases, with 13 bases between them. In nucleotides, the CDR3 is TGTGCCAGCACTACGGCCAGCCTCCAGTACTTC. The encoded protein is CASTTASLQYF.

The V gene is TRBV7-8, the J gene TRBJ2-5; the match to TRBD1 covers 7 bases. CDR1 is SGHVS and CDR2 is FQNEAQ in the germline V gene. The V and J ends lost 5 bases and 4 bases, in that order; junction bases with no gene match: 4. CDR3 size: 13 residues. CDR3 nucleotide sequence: TGTGCCAGCAGCCTTAACAGGGGAGAGACCCAGTACTTC. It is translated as CASSLNRGETQYF.

The CDR3 nucleotides are TGTGCCAGCAGCTCTCGCCGGACGGGCCTCGAAGCTTTCTTT. Amino acid sequence: CASSSRRTGLEAFF. The chain is built from TRBV5-4 and TRBJ1-1; D is unresolved. Germline loops: CDR1 SGHNT, CDR2 YYREEE (reference sequence). With 3 bases removed from V and 8 bases from J, the gap between germline ends came to 17 bases. CDR3 size: 14 residues. Drawing the rest from reference TRBV5-4 and TRBJ1-1, the complete variable domain is ETGVTQSPTHLIKTRGQQVTLRCSSQSGHNTVSWYQQALGQGPQFIFQYYREEENGRGNFPPRFSGLQFPNYSSELNVNALELDDSALYLCASSSRRTGLEAFFGQGTRLTVV.

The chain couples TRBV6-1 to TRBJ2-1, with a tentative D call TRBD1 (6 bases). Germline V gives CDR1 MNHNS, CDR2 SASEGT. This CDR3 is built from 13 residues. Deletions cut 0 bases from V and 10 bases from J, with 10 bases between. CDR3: CASSEARGWEQFF. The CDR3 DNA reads TGTGCCAGCAGTGAAGCGAGGGGGTGGGAGCAGTTCTTC.

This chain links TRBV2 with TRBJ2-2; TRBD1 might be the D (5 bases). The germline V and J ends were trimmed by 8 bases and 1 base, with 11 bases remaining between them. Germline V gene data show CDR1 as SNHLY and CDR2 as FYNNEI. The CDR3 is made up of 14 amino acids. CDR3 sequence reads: CASALTVNTGELFF. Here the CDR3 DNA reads TGTGCCAGCGCCTTGACAGTGAACACCGGGGAGCTGTTTTTT. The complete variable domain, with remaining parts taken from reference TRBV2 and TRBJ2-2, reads EPEVTQTPSHQVTQMGQEVILRCVPISNHLYFYWYRQILGQKVEFLVSFYNNEISEKSEIFDDQFSVERPDGSNFTLKIRSTKLEDSAMYFCASALTVNTGELFFGEGSRLTVL.

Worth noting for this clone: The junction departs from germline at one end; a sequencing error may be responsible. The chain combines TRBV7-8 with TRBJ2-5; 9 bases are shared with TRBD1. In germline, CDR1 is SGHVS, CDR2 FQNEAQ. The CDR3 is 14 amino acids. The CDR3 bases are TGCCTAACCTCATACAGGGGGCAGGGGGAGACCCAGTACTTC. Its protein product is CLTSYRGQGETQYF.

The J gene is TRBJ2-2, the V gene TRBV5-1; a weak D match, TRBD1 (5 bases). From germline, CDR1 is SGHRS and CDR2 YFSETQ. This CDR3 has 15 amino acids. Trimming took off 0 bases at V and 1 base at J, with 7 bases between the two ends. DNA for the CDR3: TGCGCCAGCAGCTTGGGGGGCCTGAACACCGGGGAGCTGTTTTTT. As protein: CASSLGGLNTGELFF.

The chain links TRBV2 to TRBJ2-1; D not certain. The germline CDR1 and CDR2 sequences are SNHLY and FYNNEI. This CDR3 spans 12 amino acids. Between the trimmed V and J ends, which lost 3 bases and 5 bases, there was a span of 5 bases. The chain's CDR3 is CASSDRNNEQFF. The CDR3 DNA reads TGTGCCAGCAGTGATCGAAACAATGAGCAGTTCTTC.

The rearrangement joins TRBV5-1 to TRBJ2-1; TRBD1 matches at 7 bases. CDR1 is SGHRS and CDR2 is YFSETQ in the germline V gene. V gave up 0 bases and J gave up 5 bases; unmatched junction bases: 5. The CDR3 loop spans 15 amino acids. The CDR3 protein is CASSLAGTGDNEQFF. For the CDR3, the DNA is TGCGCCAGCAGCTTGGCGGGAACAGGGGACAATGAGCAGTTCTTC.

The DNA for the CDR3 is TGTGCCAGTAGTATGGGACGCTGGAGTGACTATGGCTACACCTTC. Its translation is CASSMGRWSDYGYTF. The chain employs TRBV19 and TRBJ1-2; the D gene is possibly TRBD1 (5 bases). The CDR3 totals 15 residues. Germline CDR1 is LNHDA and CDR2 is SQIVND (reference sequence). Trimming took 3 bases from V and 3 from J, leaving 14 bases between them.

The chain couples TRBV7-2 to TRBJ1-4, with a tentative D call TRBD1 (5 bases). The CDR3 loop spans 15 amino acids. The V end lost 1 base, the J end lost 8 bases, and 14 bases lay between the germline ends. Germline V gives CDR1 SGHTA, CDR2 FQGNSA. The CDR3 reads CASSLDVRVPEKLFF. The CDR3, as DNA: TGTGCCAGCAGCTTAGATGTCAGGGTTCCCGAAAAACTGTTTTTT.

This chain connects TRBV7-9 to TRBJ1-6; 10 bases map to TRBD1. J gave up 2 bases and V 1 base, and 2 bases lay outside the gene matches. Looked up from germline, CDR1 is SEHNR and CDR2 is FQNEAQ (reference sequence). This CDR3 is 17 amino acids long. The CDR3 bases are TGTGCCAGCAGCTTAGGGGGACAGGGGACCTATAATTCACCCCTCCACTTT. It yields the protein CASSLGGQGTYNSPLHF.

As DNA, the CDR3 is TGTGCCAGCAGCGTATCAGGGGTGGCAGGGAATGAAAAACTGTTTTTT. Translating it yields CASSVSGVAGNEKLFF. The rearrangement links TRBV7-2 to TRBJ1-4, with D tentatively TRBD1 (6 bases). V lost 5 bases and J lost 5, with 18 bases in between. The CDR3 extends over 16 amino acids. Germline V gene data show CDR1 as SGHTA and CDR2 as FQGNSA.

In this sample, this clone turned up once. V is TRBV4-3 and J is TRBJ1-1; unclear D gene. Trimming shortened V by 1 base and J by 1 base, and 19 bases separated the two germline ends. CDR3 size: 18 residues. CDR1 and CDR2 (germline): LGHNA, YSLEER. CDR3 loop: CASSQGNTGRAANTEAFF. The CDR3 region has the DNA TGCGCCAGCAGCCAAGGGAACACCGGACGGGCCGCGAACACTGAAGCTTTCTTT.

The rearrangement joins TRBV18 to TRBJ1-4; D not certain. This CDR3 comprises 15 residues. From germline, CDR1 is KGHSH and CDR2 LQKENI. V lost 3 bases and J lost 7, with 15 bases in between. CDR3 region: CASSPPGLGSEKLFF. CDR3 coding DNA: TGTGCCAGCTCACCGCCGGGCCTTGGGAGTGAAAAACTGTTTTTT.

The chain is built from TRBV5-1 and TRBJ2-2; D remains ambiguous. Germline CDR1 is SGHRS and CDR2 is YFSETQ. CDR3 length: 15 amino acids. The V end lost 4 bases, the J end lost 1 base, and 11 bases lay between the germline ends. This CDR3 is CASSRVRQNTGELFF. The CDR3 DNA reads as TGCGCCAGCAGCCGGGTTAGGCAGAACACCGGGGAGCTGTTTTTT.

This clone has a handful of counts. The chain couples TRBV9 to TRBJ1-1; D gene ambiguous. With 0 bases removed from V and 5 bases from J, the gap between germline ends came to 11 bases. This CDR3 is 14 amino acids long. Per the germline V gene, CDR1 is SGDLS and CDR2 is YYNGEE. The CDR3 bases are TGTGCCAGCAGCGTAGGGGAACGGGGTACTGAAGCTTTCTTT. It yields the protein CASSVGERGTEAFF. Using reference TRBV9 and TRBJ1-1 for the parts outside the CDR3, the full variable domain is DSGVTQTPKHLITATGQRVTLRCSPRSGDLSVYWYQQSLDQGLQFLIQYYNGEERAKGNILERFSAQQFPDLHSELNLSSLELGDSALYFCASSVGERGTEAFFGQGTRLTVV.

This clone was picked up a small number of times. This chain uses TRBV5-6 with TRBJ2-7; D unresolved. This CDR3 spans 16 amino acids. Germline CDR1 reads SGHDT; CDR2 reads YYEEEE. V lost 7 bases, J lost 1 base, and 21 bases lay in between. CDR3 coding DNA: TGTGCCAGCCCGAAGGAGTTACCGGCATTATCCTACGAGCAGTACTTC. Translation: CASPKELPALSYEQYF. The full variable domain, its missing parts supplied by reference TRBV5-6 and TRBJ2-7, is DAGVTQSPTHLIKTRGQQVTLRCSPKSGHDTVSWYQQALGQGPQFIFQYYEEEERQRGNFPDRFSGHQFPNYSSELNVNALLLGDSALYLCASPKELPALSYEQYFGPGTRLTVT.

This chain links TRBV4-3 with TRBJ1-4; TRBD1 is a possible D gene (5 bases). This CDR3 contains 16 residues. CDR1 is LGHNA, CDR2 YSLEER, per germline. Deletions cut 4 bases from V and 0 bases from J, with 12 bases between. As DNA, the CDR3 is TGCGCCAGCAGCCGAGGGACGGGCGCAACTAATGAAAAACTGTTTTTT. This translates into CASSRGTGATNEKLFF.

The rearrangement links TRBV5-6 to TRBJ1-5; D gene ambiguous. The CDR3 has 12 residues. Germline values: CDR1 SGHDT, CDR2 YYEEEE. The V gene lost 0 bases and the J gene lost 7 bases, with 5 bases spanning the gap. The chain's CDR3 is CASSLGAQPQHF. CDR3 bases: TGTGCCAGCAGCTTGGGGGCCCAGCCCCAGCATTTT.

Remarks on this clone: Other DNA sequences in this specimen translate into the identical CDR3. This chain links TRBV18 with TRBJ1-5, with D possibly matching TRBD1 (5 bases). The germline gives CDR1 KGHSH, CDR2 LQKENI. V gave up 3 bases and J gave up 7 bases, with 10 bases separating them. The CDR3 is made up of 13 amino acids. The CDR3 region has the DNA TGTGCCAGCTCACCGGGGGGGGGACAGCCCCAGCATTTT. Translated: CASSPGGGQPQHF.

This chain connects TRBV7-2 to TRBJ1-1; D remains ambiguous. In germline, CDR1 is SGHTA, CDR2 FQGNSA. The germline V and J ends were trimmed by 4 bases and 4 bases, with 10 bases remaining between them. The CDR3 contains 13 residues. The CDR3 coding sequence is TGTGCCAGCAGCTCCGAAGGTGGCACTGAAGCTTTCTTT. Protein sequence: CASSSEGGTEAFF. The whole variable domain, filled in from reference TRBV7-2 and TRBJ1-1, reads GAGVSQSPSNKVTEKGKDVELRCDPISGHTALYWYRQSLGQGLEFLIYFQGNSAPDKSGLPSDRFSAERTGGSVSTLTIQRTQQEDSAVYLCASSSEGGTEAFFGQGTRLTVV.